These 21 T cell receptor beta chains originate from one sample sequenced in a study of control samples from healthy donors and cancer patients. Sequencing was performed with immunoSEQ multiplex PCR; in TCRdb, only in-frame clones are kept and a portion is missing. The table records 100,000 to 150,000 clones, roughly nine tenths of them present only once. Sequenced input: blood. The receptors come from a woman aged 18-35 years in good health.

The chain carries TRBV19 and TRBJ1-3; D perhaps matches TRBD1 (5 bases). This CDR3 is 13 amino acids long. Trimming stripped 10 bases from V and 0 bases from J, with 10 bases between. The germline V gene encodes CDR1 LNHDA and CDR2 SQIVND (reference sequence). CDR3 DNA: TGTGCCACCCACAGGTCCTCTGGAAACACCATATATTTT. This encodes CATHRSSGNTIYF.

This chain uses TRBV24-1 with TRBJ2-7, with D maybe TRBD1 (5 bases). V was trimmed by 3 bases and J by 2 bases, leaving 7 bases between them. The CDR3 spans 13 residues. CDR1 and CDR2 from the germline V gene are KGHDR and SFDVKD. The CDR3 bases are TGTGCCACCAGTGATGGGGCGACCTACGAGCAGTACTTC. Residues: CATSDGATYEQYF.

The genes are TRBV14 and TRBJ2-5; possibly TRBD1 or TRBD2 for D (6 bases each). The CDR3 sequence is 15 residues long. Trimming left V 7 bases short and J 1 base short, with 16 bases between. Germline loops: CDR1 SGHDN, CDR2 FVKESK. As DNA, the CDR3 is TGTGCCAGCATGGGGGAGGAAGGGGGCCAAGAGACCCAGTACTTC. Encoded protein: CASMGEEGGQETQYF.

The genes are TRBV30 and TRBJ2-7; D gene uncertain. This CDR3 spans 11 amino acids. V was shortened by 0 bases and J by 3 bases, with 3 bases between the two germline ends. Germline CDR1 GTSNPN, CDR2 SVGIG (reference sequence). This CDR3 reads CAWSVIYEQYF. In nucleotides, the CDR3 is TGTGCCTGGAGTGTAATCTACGAGCAGTACTTC. Variable domain in full (rest from reference TRBV30 and TRBJ2-7): SQTIHQWPATLVQPVGSPLSLECTVEGTSNPNLYWYRQAAGRGLQLLFYSVGIGQISSEVPQNLSASRPQDRQFILSSKKLLLSDSGFYLCAWSVIYEQYFGPGTRLTVT.

V gene TRBV5-6 combines with J gene TRBJ1-3; no clear D. Germline CDR1 and CDR2: SGHDT and YYEEEE. Trimming took off 2 bases at V and 1 base at J, with 13 bases between the two ends. The CDR3 consists of 16 residues. The CDR3 spells CASSFYGLDSGNTIYF. CDR3 bases: TGTGCCAGCAGCTTCTACGGACTGGATTCTGGAAACACCATATATTTT.

This chain links TRBV27 with TRBJ2-2, with D possibly being TRBD2 (5 bases). The V end lost 1 base, the J end lost 4 bases, and 13 bases lay between the germline ends. Germline V gene sequence: CDR1 MNHEY, CDR2 SMNVEV (reference sequence). The CDR3 is made up of 16 amino acids. CDR3 residues: CASSLFEGMGTGELFF. The CDR3 DNA is TGTGCCAGCAGTTTATTCGAGGGAATGGGCACCGGGGAGCTGTTTTTT.

The V call is TRBV6-5, the J call TRBJ1-4; 7 positions match TRBD1. V shed 5 bases and J 8 bases; nucleotides not matched to a gene: 11. The CDR3 is 15 residues long. Germline V gene sequence: CDR1 MNHEY, CDR2 SVGAGI. In DNA form, the CDR3 reads TGTGCCAGCAGTCGCACAGGGGACGCGGGGGAAAAACTGTTTTTT. It codes for CASSRTGDAGEKLFF.

Written as DNA, the CDR3 is TGTGCCAGCAGTCCCTACATGGCGGGAGGGGGCACAGATACGCAGTATTTT. Translated: CASSPYMAGGGTDTQYF. The chain combines TRBV28 with TRBJ2-3, with 9 bases that match TRBD2. The CDR3 contains 17 residues. CDR1 is MDHEN, CDR2 SYDVKM, per germline. V dropped 5 bases and J dropped 1; count of bases not matched to a gene: 10.

In the case of this clone: This sample also contains other DNA sequences that code for the same CDR3. This chain joins TRBV27 and TRBJ1-2, with D possibly matching TRBD1 (5 bases). Trimming pared 2 bases from V and 4 bases from J, leaving 5 bases between. In germline, CDR1 is MNHEY, CDR2 SMNVEV (reference sequence). CDR3 length equals 12 residues. The CDR3 protein is CASSLQGYGYTF. The CDR3 DNA follows: TGTGCCAGCAGTTTACAGGGCTATGGCTACACCTTC.

This chain links TRBV5-5 with TRBJ2-5; D is ambiguous. Trimming stripped 0 bases from V and 0 bases from J, with 6 bases between. CDR1 is SGHKS, CDR2 YYEKEE, per germline (reference sequence). The CDR3 contains 14 residues. The CDR3 spells CASSLGQNQETQYF. In DNA, the CDR3 is TGTGCCAGCAGCTTGGGGCAAAACCAAGAGACCCAGTACTTC.

This chain links TRBV24-1 with TRBJ2-5; 12 bases line up with TRBD1. Per the germline V gene, CDR1 is KGHDR and CDR2 is SFDVKD. The CDR3 loop spans 16 amino acids. V was pared by 4 bases and J by 5 bases, with 7 bases of the junction left unmatched. CDR3 sequence: CATSDVGQGARETQYF. DNA of the CDR3: TGTGCCACCAGTGACGTGGGACAGGGGGCCAGGGAGACCCAGTACTTC.

The rearrangement links TRBV27 to TRBJ2-1; possibly TRBD1 for D (6 bases). The ends were cut back, 6 bases at V and 4 bases at J, with 19 bases in the middle. CDR1 MNHEY and CDR2 SMNVEV come from the germline V gene (reference sequence). The CDR3 is 16 residues long. The CDR3 sequence is CASRRSPGARYNEQFF. The CDR3 nucleotides are TGTGCCAGCAGGAGATCTCCAGGGGCCCGTTACAATGAGCAGTTCTTC.

The chain employs TRBV7-2 and TRBJ2-4, with 10 bases lining up with TRBD2. Trimming cost V 5 bases and J 5 bases; bases outside gene matches: 6. Germline CDR1 and CDR2: SGHTA and FQGNSA. The CDR3 extends over 15 amino acids. The CDR3 DNA follows: TGTGCCAGCAGCAGAGTGAGCGGGGGGGAAAACATTCAGTACTTC. Its protein is CASSRVSGGENIQYF.

This rearrangement joins TRBV4-1 to TRBJ2-1; 7 bases line up with TRBD2. The length of the CDR3 is 20 residues. The V segment lost 1 base and the J segment 1 base; nucleotides outside the gene matches: 16. CDR1 MGHRA and CDR2 YSYEKL come from the germline V gene. The chain's CDR3 is CASSQVVPRVTGRSYNEQFF. For the CDR3, the DNA is TGCGCCAGCAGCCAAGTGGTCCCAAGGGTCACCGGGAGGTCCTACAATGAGCAGTTCTTC.

V is TRBV6-2 or TRBV6-3 and J is TRBJ1-2; D is unclear. The ends were cut back, 0 bases at V and 5 bases at J, with 16 bases in the middle. This CDR3 contains 16 residues. Germline CDR1 is MNHEY and CDR2 is SVGEGT. CDR3 bases: TGTGCCAGCAGTTACTCAAGGTCCCGGACCCTTTATGGCTACACCTTC. It yields the protein CASSYSRSRTLYGYTF.

This clone was observed a few times. The chain has TRBV7-3 and TRBJ2-1, with D possibly TRBD2 on 6 matching bases. The germline V gene has CDR1 SGHTA and CDR2 FQGTGA. There are 13 residues in the CDR3. V dropped 4 bases and J dropped 5 bases, with 9 bases sitting between them. The CDR3 here is CASSWDLNNEQFF. In DNA form, the CDR3 reads TGTGCCAGCAGCTGGGACTTGAACAATGAGCAGTTCTTC.

The rearrangement uses TRBV19 and TRBJ1-3; TRBD1 aligns across 9 bases. V was pared by 7 bases and J by 4 bases, with 11 bases of the junction left unmatched. The CDR3 loop spans 16 amino acids. Germline CDR1 and CDR2: LNHDA and SQIVND (reference sequence). CDR3 sequence (DNA): TGTGCCAGTACCTCGATCAGGACAGGGGCGGGAAACACCATATATTTT. This translates into CASTSIRTGAGNTIYF.

This chain connects TRBV4-1 to TRBJ2-3; D remains unclear. V was shortened by 0 bases and J by 9 bases, with 10 bases between the two germline ends. The length of the CDR3 is 13 residues. Germline assignment: CDR1 MGHRA and CDR2 YSYEKL. The CDR3 loop is CASSQDLDRTQYF. The CDR3 DNA reads as TGCGCCAGCAGCCAAGACCTAGATAGGACGCAGTATTTT.

This clone was counted a single time. V gene TRBV7-2 combines with J gene TRBJ2-2; the match to TRBD1 covers 9 bases. The V and J ends lost 1 base and 6 bases, in that order; junction bases with no gene match: 3. Germline V CDR1 and CDR2: SGHTA, FQGNSA. The CDR3 totals 15 residues. The DNA for the CDR3 is TGTGCCAGCAGCTTAGGGGACAGGGTTTCCGGGGAGCTGTTTTTT. Residues: CASSLGDRVSGELFF. Combining the CDR3 with reference TRBV7-2 and TRBJ2-2 gives the whole variable domain GAGVSQSPSNKVTEKGKDVELRCDPISGHTALYWYRQSLGQGLEFLIYFQGNSAPDKSGLPSDRFSAERTGGSVSTLTIQRTQQEDSAVYLCASSLGDRVSGELFFGEGSRLTVL.

The chain combines TRBV13 with TRBJ2-7; 8 nucleotides align to TRBD2. Germline CDR1 PRHDT, CDR2 FYEKMQ (reference sequence). Trimming cost V 5 bases and J 4 bases; bases outside gene matches: 4. The CDR3 is made up of 13 amino acids. The CDR3 DNA follows: TGTGCCAGCAGCGCGGGACTAGTTTACGAGCAGTACTTC. Its translation is CASSAGLVYEQYF. The variable domain in full, completed from reference TRBV13 and TRBJ2-7, reads AAGVIQSPRHLIKEKRETATLKCYPIPRHDTVYWYQQGPGQDPQFLISFYEKMQSDKGSIPDRFSAQQFSDYHSELNMSSLELGDSALYFCASSAGLVYEQYFGPGTRLTVT.

Written as DNA, the CDR3 is TGTGCCAGCAGCTTGGTTGGAGGGGGTAACTATGGCTACACCTTC. It yields the protein CASSLVGGGNYGYTF. The rearrangement uses TRBV5-6 and TRBJ1-2; perhaps TRBD1 as D (6 bases). CDR3 length equals 15 residues. Germline-derived CDR1 and CDR2 are SGHDT and YYEEEE. V was shortened by 0 bases and J by 1 base, with 10 bases between the two germline ends.